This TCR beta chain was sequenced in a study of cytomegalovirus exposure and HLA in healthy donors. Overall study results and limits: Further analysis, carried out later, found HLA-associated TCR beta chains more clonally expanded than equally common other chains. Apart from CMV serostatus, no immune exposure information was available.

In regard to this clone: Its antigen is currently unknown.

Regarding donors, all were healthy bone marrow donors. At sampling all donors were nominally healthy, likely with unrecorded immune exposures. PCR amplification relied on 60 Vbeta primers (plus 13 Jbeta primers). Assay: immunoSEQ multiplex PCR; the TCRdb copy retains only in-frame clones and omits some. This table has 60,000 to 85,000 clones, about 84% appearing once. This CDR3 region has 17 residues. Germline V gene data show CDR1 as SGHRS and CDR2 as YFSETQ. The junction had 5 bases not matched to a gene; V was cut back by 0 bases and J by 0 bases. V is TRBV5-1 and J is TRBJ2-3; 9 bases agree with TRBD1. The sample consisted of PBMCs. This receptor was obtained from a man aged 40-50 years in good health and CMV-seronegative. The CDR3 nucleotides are TGCGCCAGCAGCTTGGTGGGACAGGGCACAAGCACAGATACGCAGTATTTT. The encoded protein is CASSLVGQGTSTDTQYF.